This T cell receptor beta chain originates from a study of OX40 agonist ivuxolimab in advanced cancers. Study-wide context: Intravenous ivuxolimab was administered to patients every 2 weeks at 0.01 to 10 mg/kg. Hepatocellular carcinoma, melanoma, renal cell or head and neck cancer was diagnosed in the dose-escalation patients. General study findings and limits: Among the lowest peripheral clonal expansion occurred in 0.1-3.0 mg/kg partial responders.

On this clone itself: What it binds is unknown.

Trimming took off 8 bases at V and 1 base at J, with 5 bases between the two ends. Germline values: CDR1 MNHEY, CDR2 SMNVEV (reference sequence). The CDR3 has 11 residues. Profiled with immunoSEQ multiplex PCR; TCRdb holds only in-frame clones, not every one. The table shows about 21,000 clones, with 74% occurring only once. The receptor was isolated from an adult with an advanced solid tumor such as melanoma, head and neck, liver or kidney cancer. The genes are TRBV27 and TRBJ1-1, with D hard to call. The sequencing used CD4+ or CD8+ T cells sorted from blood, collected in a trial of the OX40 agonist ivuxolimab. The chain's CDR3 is CASYWNTEAFF. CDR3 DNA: TGTGCCAGCTATTGGAACACTGAAGCTTTCTTT.